The present T cell receptor (beta chain) was sequenced within a study of CD8+CD57+ T cells in acquired aplastic anemia. CDR1 and CDR2 (germline): DFQATT, SNEGSKA (reference sequence). The CDR3 totals 13 residues. CDR3 and TCR beta VDJ profiling relied on genomic DNA as the template. One entry per CDR3 protein results from TCRdb running MiXCR on the reads. The profile covers under 200,000 distinct CDR3 sequences, with 55% to 80% appearing a single time and about 50% taken by the ten largest. This clonotype was recorded once. This clonotype was sampled from a human donor in good health. The V call is TRBV20-1, the J call TRBJ2-5, with 9 nucleotides matching TRBD2. The DNA end lines up better with TRBJ2-1; the J call may be wrong. Sequenced: sorted CD4+, CD8+, or CD8+CD57+ T cells (not recorded which) from PBMCs. Written as DNA, the CDR3 is TGCAGTGCTACTTCTAGCGGGGCGAATGAGCAGTTCTTC. Protein: CSATSSGANEQFF.